One and the same sample provided the 19 T cell receptor beta chains below, sequenced in a study of blood T cells in healthy people across ages. Through a sample-barcoded 5' primer and a J-beta primer mix, a second PCR was run for about 6 to 12 cycles. MiXCR, applied by TCRdb to the 5' RACE reads, yields one record per CDR3 protein. The sample holds about 1.1 million distinct CDR3 sequences, more than 30% seen once. The source material was blood. These receptors all come from a man between 18 and 29 years old in good health.

The chain joins TRBV27 to TRBJ1-2; no reliable D call. V was pared by 3 bases and J by 0 bases, with 8 bases between. The CDR3 runs 14 residues. The V gene's germline CDR1 is MNHEY and CDR2 SMNVEV (reference sequence). DNA for the CDR3: TGTGCCAGCAGTTTTCTCGGGACTAACTATGGCTACACCTTC. Translated: CASSFLGTNYGYTF.

This clonotype came up a few times. The genes are TRBV12-3 or TRBV12-4 and TRBJ1-2; 8 bases line up with TRBD1. Losses at the gene ends were 6 bases for V and 6 bases for J; bases not matched to a gene: 15. CDR3 length: 16 amino acids. CDR3 sequence reads: CASSHKRTGLVDGYTF. The CDR3 region has the DNA TGTGCCAGCAGCCATAAACGGACAGGGTTAGTCGATGGCTACACCTTC.

This clonotype has only a few counts. The V call is TRBV2, the J call TRBJ1-2; 9 bases match TRBD1. In germline, CDR1 is SNHLY, CDR2 FYNNEI. The junction had 26 bases not matched to a gene; V was cut back by 0 bases and J by 6 bases. CDR3 length: 22 amino acids. As DNA, the CDR3 is TGTGCCAGCAGTGAAGCGCTTCATCGACGACTAGAGCTTTTCACAGGGGGCGATGGCTACACCTTC. Protein sequence: CASSEALHRRLELFTGGDGYTF.

This clonotype was seen a handful of times. This chain uses TRBV4-1 with TRBJ1-5, with D possibly being TRBD1 (6 bases). Trimming took off 0 bases at V and 4 bases at J, with 10 bases between the two ends. Germline assignment: CDR1 MGHRA and CDR2 YSYEKL. The CDR3 consists of 15 residues. CDR3: CASSQDGRGNQPQHF. CDR3 bases: TGCGCCAGCAGCCAAGATGGGAGGGGGAATCAGCCCCAGCATTTT.

Comment on this clonotype: A much larger clonotype is one base distant, so this may be a read error. The rearrangement joins TRBV2 to TRBJ2-3; maybe TRBD2 (6 bases). V lost 3 bases to trimming and J lost 1 base, with 11 bases between them. Germline loops: CDR1 SNHLY, CDR2 FYNNEI. The length of the CDR3 is 15 residues. CDR3 loop: CASSEAGLGTDTQYF. Here the CDR3 DNA reads TGTGCCAGCAGTGAGGCGGGACTGGGCACAGATACGCAGTATTTT.

This clonotype showed up just a few times. CDR3 DNA sequence: TGCAGTGCTAGACTAGCGGGAAAGACCCAGTACTTC. Its protein is CSARLAGKTQYF. This sequence joins TRBV20-1 and TRBJ2-5, with 9 bases identical to TRBD2. Germline CDR1 reads DFQATT; CDR2 reads SNEGSKA (reference sequence). This CDR3 is built from 12 residues. Losses at the gene ends were 2 bases for V and 6 bases for J; bases not matched to a gene: 1.

The chain is built from TRBV5-1 and TRBJ2-2; 8 bases fit TRBD2. The CDR3 sequence is 20 residues long. V shed 4 bases, J shed 2 bases, and the junction held 19 bases outside the gene matches. Germline V lookup: CDR1 SGHRS, CDR2 YFSETQ. The chain's CDR3 is CASSPDRKLSGGPNTGELFF. The CDR3 nucleotides read TGCGCCAGCAGCCCTGATCGTAAGTTGAGCGGGGGACCCAACACCGGGGAGCTGTTTTTT. Full variable domain (missing parts from reference TRBV5-1 and TRBJ2-2): KAGVTQTPRYLIKTRGQQVTLSCSPISGHRSVSWYQQTPGQGLQFLFEYFSETQRNKGNFPGRFSGRQFSNSRSEMNVSTLELGDSALYLCASSPDRKLSGGPNTGELFFGEGSRLTVL.

In its sample, this clonotype was seen a few times. This chain uses TRBV19 with TRBJ2-1; D gene uncertain. The J call may be mistaken, given a closer DNA end match to TRBJ2-7. This CDR3 has 14 residues. The V gene's germline CDR1 is LNHDA and CDR2 SQIVND (reference sequence). This chain's CDR3 is CASSSTTVSYEQYF. CDR3 bases: TGTGCCAGTAGCTCGACCACTGTAAGCTACGAGCAGTACTTC.

This clonotype was picked up one time. The germline gene is not matched at one end of the junction; a read error may be the cause. The chain uses TRBV7-9 and TRBJ2-1; D uncertain. This CDR3 region has 13 residues. Germline V CDR1 and CDR2: SEHNR, FQNEAQ (reference sequence). The CDR3 loop is CASSLPASNGQFF. The CDR3 region has the DNA TGTGCCAGCAGCTTACCAGCGAGCAATGGGCAGTTCTTC.

The J gene is TRBJ1-4, the V gene TRBV15, with 7 bases identical to TRBD1. The CDR3 contains 18 residues. The V segment lost 0 bases and the J segment 8 bases; nucleotides outside the gene matches: 15. CDR1 and CDR2 (germline): LNHNV, YYDKDF (reference sequence). CDR3 protein: CATSRDRPHQGVSEKLFF. CDR3 sequence (DNA): TGTGCCACCAGCAGAGATCGGCCGCACCAGGGGGTTTCCGAAAAACTGTTTTTT.

The chain couples TRBV5-1 to TRBJ1-2; 8 bases fit TRBD1. V lost 8 bases, J lost 4 bases, and 10 bases stayed unmatched. The germline V gene has CDR1 SGHRS and CDR2 YFSETQ. The CDR3 totals 14 residues. The CDR3 region is CASGDRGRSYGYTF. CDR3 coding DNA: TGCGCCAGTGGTGACAGGGGACGGAGCTATGGCTACACCTTC. Full variable domain (remainder filled in from reference TRBV5-1 and TRBJ1-2): KAGVTQTPRYLIKTRGQQVTLSCSPISGHRSVSWYQQTPGQGLQFLFEYFSETQRNKGNFPGRFSGRQFSNSRSEMNVSTLELGDSALYLCASGDRGRSYGYTFGSGTRLTVV.

This chain uses TRBV27 with TRBJ1-2; weak D call: TRBD1 (5 bases). The CDR3 spans 16 residues. V gave up 3 bases and J gave up 4 bases, with 18 bases separating them. Germline values: CDR1 MNHEY, CDR2 SMNVEV (reference sequence). This chain's CDR3 is CASSFVQVASPYGYTF. The CDR3 DNA is TGTGCCAGCAGTTTCGTACAGGTGGCTTCCCCCTATGGCTACACCTTC.

V gene TRBV21-1 combines with J gene TRBJ2-5; the D call of TRBD1 is as the table states it, not checked on the DNA. TRBV21-1 is termed a pseudogene. The CDR3 totals 15 residues. CDR3 sequence reads: CASSKAKDRQETQYF. As DNA, the CDR3 is TGTGCCAGCAGCAAAGCCAAAGACAGGCAAGAGACCCAGTACTTC.

This chain joins TRBV7-2 and TRBJ1-1; D perhaps matches TRBD1 (6 bases). The CDR3 length is 14 residues. Trimming took off 4 bases at V and 3 bases at J, with 12 bases between the two ends. Germline lookup yields CDR1 SGHTA and CDR2 FQGNSA. CDR3 nucleotides: TGTGCCAGCAGCTACCGTAGGGGGGACACTGAAGCTTTCTTT. It yields the protein CASSYRRGDTEAFF.

This clonotype appeared a few times. The chain has TRBV7-2 and TRBJ1-2, with D possibly being TRBD1 (6 bases). Germline CDR1 is SGHTA and CDR2 is FQGNSA. The CDR3 has 17 residues. Trimming took off 11 bases at V and 2 bases at J, with 27 bases between the two ends. CDR3 amino acids: CACRRPTGGAENYGYTF. For the CDR3, the DNA is TGTGCCTGTAGAAGACCGACAGGCGGCGCAGAGAACTATGGCTACACCTTC.

The table lists this clonotype with a few counts. The chain uses TRBV20-1 and TRBJ2-7; 7 nucleotides line up with TRBD1. Germline V CDR1 and CDR2: DFQATT, SNEGSKA (reference sequence). With V trimmed by 4 bases and J by 3 bases, 6 bases remained unmatched. The CDR3 has 13 residues. In DNA, the CDR3 is TGCAGTGCTACCACCGACAGGGACTACGAGCAGTACTTC. Its translation is CSATTDRDYEQYF.

This chain links TRBV20-1 with TRBJ2-3; 9 bases map to TRBD2. Germline CDR1 and CDR2: DFQATT and SNEGSKA (reference sequence). Trimming cost V 7 bases and J 6 bases; bases outside gene matches: 5. This CDR3 is built from 12 residues. This chain's CDR3 is CSVSGGFDTQYF. Written as DNA, the CDR3 is TGCAGTGTGAGCGGGGGGTTTGATACGCAGTATTTT.

V is TRBV3-1 and J is TRBJ2-1; 8 positions agree with TRBD2. The V segment lost 4 bases and the J segment 4 bases; nucleotides outside the gene matches: 6. The CDR3 sequence is 15 residues long. Germline-derived CDR1 and CDR2 are LGHDT and YNNKEL (reference sequence). CDR3 region: CASSPGGGYYNEQFF. As DNA, the CDR3 is TGTGCCAGCAGCCCGGGAGGGGGGTATTACAATGAGCAGTTCTTC.

This clonotype showed up just a few times. The gene calls are TRBV6-5 and TRBJ2-1; D is unclear. The last part of the DNA fits TRBJ2-7 better; the J call may be wrong. Germline CDR1 is MNHEY and CDR2 is SVGAGI. CDR3 size: 15 residues. In DNA form, the CDR3 reads TGTGCCAGCAGACCTACTCTGAGCTCCTACAATGAGCAGTACTTC. It yields the protein CASRPTLSSYNEQYF.